This T cell receptor (beta chain) comes out of a study of shared clonotypes between healthy human individuals. As concerns this clone: Different DNA sequences within this sample yield the same CDR3.

CDR1 SGHTA and CDR2 FQGNSA come from the germline V gene. The V and J ends lost 1 base and 4 bases respectively, with 7 bases between them. The length of the CDR3 is 13 residues. Both subsets, CD45RA+ naive and CD45RA-negative memory, were split from the CD4+ cells. The repertoire was sequenced with immunoSEQ multiplex PCR; TCRdb's copy has only in-frame clones and lacks some. This sample has about 2.4 million clones, with over 85% found just once. The sample taken for sequencing was naive CD4+ T cells from PBMCs. Subset: CD45RA+ positively selected. This clonotype was obtained from a man aged 18 to 35 in good health. Some clones in this sample may be carry-over from other donors' samples. V usage is TRBV7-2 and J usage is TRBJ1-1; D ambiguous. The CDR3 here is CASSLVVRTEAFF. DNA for the CDR3: TGTGCCAGCAGCTTAGTGGTTCGCACTGAAGCTTTCTTT.